The 9 T cell receptor beta chains presented below share a single source sample, sequenced in a study of OX40 agonist ivuxolimab in advanced cancers. The data were produced by immunoSEQ multiplex PCR, yet TCRdb's version contains in-frame clones alone and is incomplete. The repertoire holds fewer than 80,000 clones, with approximately 90% as singletons. The sequences come from CD4+ or CD8+ T cells sorted from blood, collected in a trial of the OX40 agonist ivuxolimab. The source is an adult with an advanced solid tumor such as melanoma, head and neck, liver or kidney cancer.

V gene TRBV4-1 combines with J gene TRBJ1-2; D might be TRBD1 (5 bases). This CDR3 contains 13 residues. CDR1 and CDR2 (germline): MGHRA, YSYEKL. The germline V and J ends were trimmed by 3 bases and 5 bases, with 10 bases remaining between them. The CDR3 coding sequence is TGCGCCAGCAGCCAGCACAGGTTTTATGGCTACACCTTC. The encoded protein is CASSQHRFYGYTF.

The DNA for the CDR3 is TGTGCCAGCAGTGAGGGTTCGGAGCGATTGGAGCAGTTCTTC. Protein product: CASSEGSERLEQFF. The chain combines TRBV6-4 with TRBJ2-1; no firm D call. The CDR3 spans 14 residues. CDR1 is MRHNA and CDR2 is SNTAGT in the germline V gene. The V gene lost 3 bases and the J gene lost 10 bases, with 16 bases spanning the gap.

The chain combines TRBV11-2 with TRBJ2-5, with D possibly TRBD1 on 5 matching bases. Germline CDR1 SGHAT, CDR2 FQNNGV. The V gene lost 4 bases and the J gene lost 5 bases, with 14 bases spanning the gap. CDR3 length: 14 amino acids. In DNA, the CDR3 is TGTGCCAGCAGCTGGTCGGTCAGGGTGGAGACCCAGTACTTC. Protein sequence: CASSWSVRVETQYF.

The J gene is TRBJ2-1, the V gene TRBV7-9, with D maybe TRBD2 (7 bases). V was pared by 0 bases and J by 7 bases, with 10 bases between. This CDR3 spans 14 amino acids. Looked up from germline, CDR1 is SEHNR and CDR2 is FQNEAQ (reference sequence). The CDR3 bases are TGTGCCAGCAGCTTAGCGGGGGGGCAGAATGAGCAGTTCTTC. Protein sequence: CASSLAGGQNEQFF.

The V and J genes are TRBV2 and TRBJ1-6, with 7 bases that match TRBD1. CDR3 length: 14 residues. CDR1 and CDR2 (germline): SNHLY, FYNNEI. The V and J ends lost 8 bases and 7 bases, in that order; junction bases with no gene match: 8. In nucleotides, the CDR3 is TGTGCCAGCCAGTACGGGACAGCAAATTCACCCCTCCACTTT. Encoded protein: CASQYGTANSPLHF.

The rearrangement uses TRBV9 and TRBJ1-1; a possible D gene is TRBD1 (5 bases). With 4 bases removed from V and 5 bases from J, the gap between germline ends came to 21 bases. Germline values: CDR1 SGDLS, CDR2 YYNGEE. This CDR3 has 16 amino acids. In nucleotides, the CDR3 is TGTGCCAGCAGCCCCCCGAAGGGGAGTGAGTGGACTGAAGCTTTCTTT. It encodes CASSPPKGSEWTEAFF. Together with reference TRBV9 and TRBJ1-1, the CDR3 gives the full variable domain: DSGVTQTPKHLITATGQRVTLRCSPRSGDLSVYWYQQSLDQGLQFLIQYYNGEERAKGNILERFSAQQFPDLHSELNLSSLELGDSALYFCASSPPKGSEWTEAFFGQGTRLTVV.

This sequence joins TRBV19 and TRBJ2-4, with a weak D call TRBD1 (5 bases). From germline, CDR1 is LNHDA and CDR2 SQIVND (reference sequence). V was cut by 5 bases and J by 0 bases, with 11 bases left in between. The CDR3 consists of 15 residues. CDR3 loop: CASSATGLAKNIQYF. The CDR3 DNA follows: TGTGCCAGTAGTGCAACAGGTCTAGCCAAAAACATTCAGTACTTC.

This rearrangement joins TRBV27 to TRBJ2-6, with 8 bases that match TRBD1. Germline V gene lookup returns CDR1 MNHEY and CDR2 SMNVEV (reference sequence). Trimming removed 4 bases from V and 0 bases from J; junction bases left unmatched: 8. The CDR3 contains 18 residues. CDR3 bases: TGTGCCAGCAGTTCCCGACAGGGGCTCAACTCTGGGGCCAACGTCCTGACTTTC. It is translated as CASSSRQGLNSGANVLTF.

This chain links TRBV28 with TRBJ1-2; D uncertain. In germline, CDR1 is MDHEN, CDR2 SYDVKM. V was clipped by 8 bases and J by 0 bases, with 10 bases between them. CDR3 size: 13 residues. CDR3 coding DNA: TGTGCCAGCTCCTCCTTTGCTAACTATGGCTACACCTTC. It translates to CASSSFANYGYTF.